This T cell receptor beta chain is from a study of shared clonotypes between healthy human individuals. This clone has just one count. Profiled with immunoSEQ multiplex PCR; TCRdb holds only in-frame clones, not every one. The sample gives around 2.5 million clones, 90% to 95% of which show up once; 0.36% is in the top ten. Trimming left V 4 bases short and J 5 bases short, with 12 bases between. The germline CDR1 and CDR2 sequences are LGHNA and YNFKEQ. The CDR3 length is 14 residues. The sequencing input was naive CD4+ T cells from PBMCs. This sample's subset: CD45RA+ positively selected. This clonotype originated in a man aged 18 to 29 in good health. Some clones in this sample may be carry-over from other donors' samples. The chain has TRBV4-2 and TRBJ2-1; maybe TRBD2 (6 bases). The CDR3 protein is CASSLYVADNEQFF. In DNA, the CDR3 is TGTGCCAGCAGCCTATATGTAGCGGACAATGAGCAGTTCTTC.